This TCR beta chain originates from a study of blood T cell repertoires in COVID-19. In the study overall: Sources were T cells, B-cell-depleted T cells, or PBMCs; the material itself was cDNA or gDNA.

Trimming cost V 5 bases and J 6 bases; bases outside gene matches: 13. The CDR3 is 18 amino acids. CDR1 MDHEN and CDR2 SYDVKM come from the germline V gene. In the authors' workflow: Researchers report that nucleated cell counts were estimated from reference gene primer amplification. Assay: immunoSEQ multiplex PCR; the TCRdb copy retains only in-frame clones and omits some. V, J and clone size reflect that table, while D and trimming were determined from the DNA. The sample has about 210,000 clones, about 86% seen once. The origin of this receptor is a man aged 50 to 60 with active or convalescent COVID-19. The chain joins TRBV28 to TRBJ2-1; 13 positions match TRBD2. Sequenced input: peripheral blood. This chain's CDR3 is CASSAGTSGTQFVNEQFF. Here the CDR3 DNA reads TGTGCCAGCAGTGCCGGGACTAGCGGGACGCAGTTTGTCAATGAGCAGTTCTTC. Variable domain in full (rest from reference TRBV28 and TRBJ2-1): DVKVTQSSRYLVKRTGEKVFLECVQDMDHENMFWYRQDPGLGLRLIYFSYDVKMKEKGDIPEGYSVSREKKERFSLILESASTNQTSMYLCASSAGTSGTQFVNEQFFGPGTRLTVL.